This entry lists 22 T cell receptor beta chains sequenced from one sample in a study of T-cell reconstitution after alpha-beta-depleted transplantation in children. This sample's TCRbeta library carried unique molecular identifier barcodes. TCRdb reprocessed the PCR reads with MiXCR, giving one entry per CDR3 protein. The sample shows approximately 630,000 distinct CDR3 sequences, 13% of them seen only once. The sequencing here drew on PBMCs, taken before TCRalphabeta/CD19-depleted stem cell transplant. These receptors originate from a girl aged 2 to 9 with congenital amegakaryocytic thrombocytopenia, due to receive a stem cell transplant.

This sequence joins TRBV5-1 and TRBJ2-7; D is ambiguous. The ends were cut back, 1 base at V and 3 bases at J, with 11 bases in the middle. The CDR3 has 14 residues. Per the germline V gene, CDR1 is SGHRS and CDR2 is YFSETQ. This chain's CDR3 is CASSLCQDIYEQYF. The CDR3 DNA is TGCGCCAGCAGCTTGTGTCAGGATATCTACGAGCAGTACTTC.

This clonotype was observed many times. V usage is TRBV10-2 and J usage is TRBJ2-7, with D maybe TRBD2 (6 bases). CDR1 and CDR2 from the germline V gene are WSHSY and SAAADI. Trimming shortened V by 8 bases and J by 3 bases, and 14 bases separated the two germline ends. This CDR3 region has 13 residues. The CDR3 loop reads CASLGTGVYEQYF. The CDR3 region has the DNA TGCGCCAGCCTGGGGACTGGGGTCTACGAGCAGTACTTC.

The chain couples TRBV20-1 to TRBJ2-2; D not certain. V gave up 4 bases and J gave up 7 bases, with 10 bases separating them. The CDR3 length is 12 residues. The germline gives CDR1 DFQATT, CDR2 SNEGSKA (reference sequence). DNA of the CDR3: TGCAGTGCTAACGATGGCCGCGGGGAGCTGTTTTTT. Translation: CSANDGRGELFF.

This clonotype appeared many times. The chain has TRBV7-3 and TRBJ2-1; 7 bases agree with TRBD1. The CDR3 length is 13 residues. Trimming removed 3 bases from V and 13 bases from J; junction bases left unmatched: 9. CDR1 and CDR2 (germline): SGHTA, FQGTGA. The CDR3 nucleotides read TGTGCCAGCAGCTTGGGAGTACGGGACAGACAGTTCTTC. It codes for CASSLGVRDRQFF. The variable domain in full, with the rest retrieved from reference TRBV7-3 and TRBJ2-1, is GAGVSQTPSNKVTEKGKYVELRCDPISGHTALYWYRQSLGQGPEFLIYFQGTGAADDSGLPNDRFFAVRPEGSVSTLKIQRTERGDSAVYLCASSLGVRDRQFFGPGTRLTVL.

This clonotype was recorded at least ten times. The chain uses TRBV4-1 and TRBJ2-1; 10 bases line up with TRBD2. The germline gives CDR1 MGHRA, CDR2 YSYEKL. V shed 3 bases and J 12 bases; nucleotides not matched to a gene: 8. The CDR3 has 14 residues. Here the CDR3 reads CASSHGTSATAQFF. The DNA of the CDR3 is TGCGCCAGCAGCCATGGGACTAGCGCGACGGCGCAGTTCTTC.

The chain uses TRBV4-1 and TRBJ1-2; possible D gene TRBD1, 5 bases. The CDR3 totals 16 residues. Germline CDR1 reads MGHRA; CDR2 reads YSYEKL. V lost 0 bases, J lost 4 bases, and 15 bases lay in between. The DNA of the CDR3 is TGCGCCAGCAGCCAAGAAGAAACCATGGGGACCTATGGCTACACCTTC. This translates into CASSQEETMGTYGYTF.

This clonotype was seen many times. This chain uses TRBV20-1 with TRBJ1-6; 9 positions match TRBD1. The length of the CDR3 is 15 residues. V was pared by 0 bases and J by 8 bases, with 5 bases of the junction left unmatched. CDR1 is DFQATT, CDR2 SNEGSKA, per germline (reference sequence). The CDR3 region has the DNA TGCAGTGCTAGAGACCGGGACAGGGCTTATTCACCCCTCCACTTT. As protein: CSARDRDRAYSPLHF.

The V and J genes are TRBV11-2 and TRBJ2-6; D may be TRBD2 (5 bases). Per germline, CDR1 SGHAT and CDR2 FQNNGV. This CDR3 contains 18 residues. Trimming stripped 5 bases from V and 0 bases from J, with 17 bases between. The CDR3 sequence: CASSPGVGSYSGANVLTF. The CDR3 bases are TGTGCCAGCAGCCCCGGGGTCGGATCCTACTCTGGGGCCAACGTCCTGACTTTC.

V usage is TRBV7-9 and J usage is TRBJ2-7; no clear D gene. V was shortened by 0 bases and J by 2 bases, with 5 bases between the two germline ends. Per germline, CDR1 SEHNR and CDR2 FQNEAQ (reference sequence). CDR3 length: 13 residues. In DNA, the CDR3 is TGTGCCAGCAGCTTAGCGGCGCCCTACGAGCAGTACTTC. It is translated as CASSLAAPYEQYF. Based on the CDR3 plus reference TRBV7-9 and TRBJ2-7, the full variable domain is DTGVSQNPRHKITKRGQNVTFRCDPISEHNRLYWYRQTLGQGPEFLTYFQNEAQLEKSRLLSDRFSAERPKGSFSTLEIQRTEQGDSAMYLCASSLAAPYEQYFGPGTRLTVT.

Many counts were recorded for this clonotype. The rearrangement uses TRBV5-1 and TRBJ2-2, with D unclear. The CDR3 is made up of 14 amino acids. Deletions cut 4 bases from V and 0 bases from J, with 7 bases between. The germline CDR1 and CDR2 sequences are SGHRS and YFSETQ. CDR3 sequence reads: CASSEDPNTGELFF. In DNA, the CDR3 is TGCGCCAGCAGCGAAGACCCGAACACCGGGGAGCTGTTTTTT.

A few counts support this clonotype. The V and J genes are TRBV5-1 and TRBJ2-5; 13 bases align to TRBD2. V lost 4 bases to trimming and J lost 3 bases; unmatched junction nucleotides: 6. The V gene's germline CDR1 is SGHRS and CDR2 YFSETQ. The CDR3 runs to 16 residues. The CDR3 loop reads CASSPRTSGSKETQYF. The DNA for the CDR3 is TGCGCCAGCAGCCCACGGACTAGCGGGAGCAAAGAGACCCAGTACTTC.

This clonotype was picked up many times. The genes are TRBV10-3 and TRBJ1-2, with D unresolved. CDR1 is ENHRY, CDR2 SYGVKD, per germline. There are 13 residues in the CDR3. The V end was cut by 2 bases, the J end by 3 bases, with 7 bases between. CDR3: CAISEMRDYGYTF. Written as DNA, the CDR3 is TGTGCCATCAGTGAGATGCGGGACTATGGCTACACCTTC.

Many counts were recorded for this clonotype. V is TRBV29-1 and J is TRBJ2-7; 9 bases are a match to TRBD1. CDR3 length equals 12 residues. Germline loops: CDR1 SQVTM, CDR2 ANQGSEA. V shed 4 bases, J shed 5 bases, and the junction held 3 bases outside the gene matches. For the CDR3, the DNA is TGCAGCGTTGGACAGGGGGTCCACGAGCAGTACTTC. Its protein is CSVGQGVHEQYF.

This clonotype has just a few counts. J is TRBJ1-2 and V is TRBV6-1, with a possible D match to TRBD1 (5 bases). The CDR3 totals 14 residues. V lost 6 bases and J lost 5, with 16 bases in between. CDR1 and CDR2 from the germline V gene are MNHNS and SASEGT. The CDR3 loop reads CASSGAGPKYGYTF. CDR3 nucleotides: TGTGCCAGCAGCGGTGCGGGACCGAAATATGGCTACACCTTC.

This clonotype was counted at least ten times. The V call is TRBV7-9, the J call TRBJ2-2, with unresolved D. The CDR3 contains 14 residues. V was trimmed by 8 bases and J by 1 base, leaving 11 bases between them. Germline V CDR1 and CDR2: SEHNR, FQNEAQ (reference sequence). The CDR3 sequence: CASLWTVNTGELFF. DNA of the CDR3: TGTGCCAGCCTCTGGACGGTGAACACCGGGGAGCTGTTTTTT.

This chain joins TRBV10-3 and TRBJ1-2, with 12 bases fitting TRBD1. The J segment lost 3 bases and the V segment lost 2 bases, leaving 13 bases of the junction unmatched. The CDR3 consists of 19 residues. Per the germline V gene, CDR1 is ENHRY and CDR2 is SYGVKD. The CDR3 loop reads CAISETGTGGHYRDYGYTF. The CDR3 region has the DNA TGTGCCATCAGTGAGACCGGGACAGGGGGCCACTATCGGGACTATGGCTACACCTTC.

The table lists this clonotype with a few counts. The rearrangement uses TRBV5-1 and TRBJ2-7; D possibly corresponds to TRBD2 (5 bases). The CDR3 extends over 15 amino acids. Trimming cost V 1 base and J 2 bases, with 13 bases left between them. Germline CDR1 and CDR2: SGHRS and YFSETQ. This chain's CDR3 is CASSLQAEPPYEQYF. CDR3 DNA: TGCGCCAGCAGCTTGCAAGCGGAGCCCCCCTACGAGCAGTACTTC.

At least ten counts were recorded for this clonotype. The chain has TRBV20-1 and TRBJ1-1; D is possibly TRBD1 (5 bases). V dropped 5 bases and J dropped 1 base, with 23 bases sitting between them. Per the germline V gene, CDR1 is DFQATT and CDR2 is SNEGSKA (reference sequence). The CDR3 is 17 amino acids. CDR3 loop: CSAGGVTGLAKNTEAFF. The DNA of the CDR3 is TGCAGTGCTGGGGGAGTTACCGGGTTGGCCAAGAACACTGAAGCTTTCTTT.

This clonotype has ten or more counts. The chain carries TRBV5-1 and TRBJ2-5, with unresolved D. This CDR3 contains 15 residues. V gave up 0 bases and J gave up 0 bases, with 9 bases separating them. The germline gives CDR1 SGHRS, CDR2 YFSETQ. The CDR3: CASSLAFSYQETQYF. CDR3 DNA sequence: TGCGCCAGCAGCTTGGCCTTCTCTTACCAAGAGACCCAGTACTTC.

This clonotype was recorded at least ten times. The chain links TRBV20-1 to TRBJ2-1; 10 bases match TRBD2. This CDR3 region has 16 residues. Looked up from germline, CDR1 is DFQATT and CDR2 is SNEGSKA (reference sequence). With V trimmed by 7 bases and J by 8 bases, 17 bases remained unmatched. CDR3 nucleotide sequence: TGCAGTGGTAGCCCTCACTCTAGCGGGAGTTTAGATGAGCAGTTCTTC. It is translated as CSGSPHSSGSLDEQFF.

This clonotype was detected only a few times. CDR3 in amino acids: CASSLDRGGPTYEQYF. Written as DNA, the CDR3 is TGCGCCAGCAGCTTGGATCGGGGCGGGCCTACCTACGAGCAGTACTTC. The J gene is TRBJ2-7, the V gene TRBV5-1; D is possibly TRBD1 or TRBD2 (5 bases each). The CDR3 is 16 residues long. Trimming took 0 bases from V and 2 from J, leaving 15 bases between them. Looked up from germline, CDR1 is SGHRS and CDR2 is YFSETQ.

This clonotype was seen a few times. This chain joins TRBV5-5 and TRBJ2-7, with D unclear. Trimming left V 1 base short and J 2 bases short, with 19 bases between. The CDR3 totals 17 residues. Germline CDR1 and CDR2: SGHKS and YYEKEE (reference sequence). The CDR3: CASSLIVGTPPPYEQYF. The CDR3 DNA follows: TGTGCCAGCAGCTTGATAGTAGGAACTCCTCCGCCCTACGAGCAGTACTTC. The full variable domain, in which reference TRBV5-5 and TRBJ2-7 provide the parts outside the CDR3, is DAGVTQSPTHLIKTRGQQVTLRCSPISGHKSVSWYQQVLGQGPQFIFQYYEKEERGRGNFPDRFSARQFPNYSSELNVNALLLGDSALYLCASSLIVGTPPPYEQYFGPGTRLTVT.